The 13 T cell receptor beta chains presented below share a single source sample, sequenced in a study of cytomegalovirus exposure and HLA in healthy donors. Here immunoSEQ multiplex PCR was the method, and the copy in TCRdb shows in-frame clones only, minus some. Counted here are 150,000 to 200,000 clones, around 85% occurring once; the ten biggest clones make up about 5.8%. The source material was PBMCs. These receptors were obtained from a woman aged 30 to 39 in good health and CMV-seronegative.

The chain carries TRBV4-1 and TRBJ2-1; TRBD2 aligns across 9 bases. Trimming took 1 base from V and 10 from J; bases not matched to a gene: 17. Germline V gene sequence: CDR1 MGHRA, CDR2 YSYEKL. The CDR3 totals 18 residues. CDR3 amino acids: CASSQGVAAGGLLMEQFF. The CDR3 coding sequence is TGCGCCAGCAGCCAAGGGGTAGCAGCGGGGGGCCTTTTGATGGAGCAGTTCTTC.

V is TRBV7-2 and J is TRBJ1-5; D call uncertain. CDR1 and CDR2 from the germline V gene are SGHTA and FQGNSA. The V gene lost 3 bases and the J gene lost 15 bases, with 12 bases spanning the gap. The CDR3 has 11 residues. CDR3 in amino acids: CASSFGPWTHF. CDR3 coding DNA: TGTGCCAGCAGCTTCGGGCCCTGGACGCATTTT.

The rearrangement links TRBV5-1 to TRBJ1-1; tentatively, D is TRBD1 (5 bases). Per the germline V gene, CDR1 is SGHRS and CDR2 is YFSETQ. The CDR3 runs 15 residues. With 0 bases removed from V and 6 bases from J, the gap between germline ends came to 15 bases. The CDR3 region is CASSLVSGRLAEAFF. The DNA of the CDR3 is TGCGCCAGCAGCTTGGTATCGGGGCGGCTCGCTGAAGCTTTCTTT.

The J gene is TRBJ1-3, the V gene TRBV6-6; the match to TRBD1 covers 8 bases. Germline V lookup: CDR1 MNHNY, CDR2 SVGAGI (reference sequence). The CDR3 consists of 16 residues. The V gene end was trimmed by 2 bases and the J gene end by 7 bases; junction bases not matched to a gene: 10. CDR3 coding DNA: TGTGCCAGCAGTTACCCCGACAGGGGAAGGCGGAACACCATATATTTT. Protein: CASSYPDRGRRNTIYF.

This clone was detected once. V gene TRBV6-6 combines with J gene TRBJ2-2, with no clear D. V lost 5 bases and J lost 7, with 5 bases in between. CDR3 size: 11 residues. The V gene's germline CDR1 is MNHNY and CDR2 SVGAGI (reference sequence). The CDR3 DNA is TGTGCCAGCAGTAACTACGGGGAGCTGTTTTTT. Translated: CASSNYGELFF.

The J gene is TRBJ2-1, the V gene TRBV27; D not certain. V was clipped by 5 bases and J by 10 bases, with 12 bases between them. Germline CDR1 is MNHEY and CDR2 is SMNVEV (reference sequence). This CDR3 region has 12 residues. Here the CDR3 reads CASSTYISEQFF. The DNA of the CDR3 is TGTGCCAGCAGTACCTACATCAGCGAGCAGTTCTTC.

The sample holds many counts of this clone. The V call is TRBV9, the J call TRBJ2-7, with D maybe TRBD2 (6 bases). The germline gives CDR1 SGDLS, CDR2 YYNGEE. The CDR3 is 15 residues long. The V gene lost 3 bases and the J gene lost 2 bases, with 15 bases spanning the gap. Here the CDR3 reads CASSATGTHPYEQYF. In nucleotides, the CDR3 is TGTGCCAGCAGCGCGACCGGGACTCATCCCTACGAGCAGTACTTC.

CDR3 in DNA: TGTGCCAGCAGCGTAGATTTACAGACCTACGAGCAGTACTTC. Protein product: CASSVDLQTYEQYF. This chain uses TRBV9 with TRBJ2-7; D not certain. Per germline, CDR1 SGDLS and CDR2 YYNGEE. CDR3 length equals 14 residues. Trimming shortened V by 0 bases and J by 2 bases, and 9 bases separated the two germline ends.

The chain carries TRBV7-9 and TRBJ2-3, with D perhaps TRBD2 (5 bases). Trimming removed 5 bases from V and 2 bases from J, with 20 bases in between. Per germline, CDR1 SEHNR and CDR2 FQNEAQ (reference sequence). This CDR3 comprises 17 residues. CDR3 residues: CASSPHTGLLYTDTQYF. DNA for the CDR3: TGTGCCAGCAGCCCACACACCGGACTCCTCTACACAGATACGCAGTATTTT.

The chain has TRBV6-5 and TRBJ1-2; 9 bases fit TRBD1. CDR3 length equals 15 residues. V lost 2 bases, J lost 4 bases, and 5 bases stayed unmatched. The germline V gene encodes CDR1 MNHEY and CDR2 SVGAGI. The DNA of the CDR3 is TGTGCCAGCAGTTACCCGGGACAGGGCCTCTATGGCTACACCTTC. This sequence encodes CASSYPGQGLYGYTF.

This clone was recorded once. The chain joins TRBV19 to TRBJ1-5, with D uncertain. There are 17 residues in the CDR3. The ends were cut back, 3 bases at V and 6 bases at J, with 21 bases in the middle. Germline CDR1 and CDR2: LNHDA and SQIVND (reference sequence). The CDR3 spells CASSIWEASPVSQPQHF. For the CDR3, the DNA is TGTGCCAGTAGTATTTGGGAGGCCTCCCCCGTCAGTCAGCCCCAGCATTTT.

This chain links TRBV5-1 with TRBJ2-1; D uncertain. Germline loops: CDR1 SGHRS, CDR2 YFSETQ. This CDR3 region has 8 residues. Trimming stripped 6 bases from V and 15 bases from J, with 7 bases between. CDR3 protein: CASIGGFF. CDR3 bases: TGCGCCAGCATTGGTGGGTTCTTC.

This chain connects TRBV28 to TRBJ1-2; the D gene is possibly TRBD1 (6 bases). The germline V gene encodes CDR1 MDHEN and CDR2 SYDVKM. The CDR3 has 13 residues. The germline V and J ends were trimmed by 3 bases and 7 bases, with 12 bases remaining between them. CDR3 in DNA: TGTGCCAGCAGTTTTGGGGGGGGCCCTGGCTACACCTTC. Its translation: CASSFGGGPGYTF.